This TCR beta chain was captured by sequencing in a study of beta chain features in type 1 diabetes (dated by TCRdb to between 2017 and 2018). In the study overall: Patients and healthy donors did not differ in mean age, gender distribution, total cell number or subset yield. In the study, TCRB repertoires of sorted circulating CD4+ T cell subsets from recently diagnosed type 1 diabetes patients were compared with those of matched healthy donors. Regulatory and stem cell-like memory subsets were isolated from only 8 patients and roughly eight healthy donors, whereas naive and central memory subsets came from all 30 or so donors. Across all samples, some 110,000,000 sorted cells were examined, and cell number per subset correlated strongly with RNA yield.

The germline V and J ends show losses of 4 bases and 4 bases respectively, and no gene match explains 6 bases of the junction. CDR1 and CDR2 (MDHEN, SYDVKM) derive from the germline V gene. The CDR3 holds 15 amino acids from the cysteine to the phenylalanine. Only the CDR3 DNA is retained, 45 bases long and in frame from the first base. Study-wide findings and limitations: Because small numbers of individuals were included in the HLA sub-analyses, any influence of HLA type on TCRB rearrangement was left unresolved. Patients with type 1 diabetes made fewer insertions and deleted more nucleotides at VDJ recombination sites, implying thymic rearrangement abnormalities. Type 1 diabetes patients showed a moderate but significant shortening of TCRB CDR3 length in all four CD4+ subsets. Shorter templates might have been favored by PCR, but patient and control samples were amplified and corrected together, so both groups would have been affected equally by any skew. Sequencing cDNA rather than genomic DNA could over-represent highly expressing activated cells, although activation and CD3 levels did not differ between groups. Naive, central memory and regulatory TCRB repertoires appeared to be more similar among patients than among healthy donors.

From each donor, a single peripheral blood sample of about 100 mL on average was drawn into heparinised tubes. Naive, central memory, regulatory and stem cell-like memory CD4+ T cells were sorted on a BD FACSAria II using a panel including CD45RO, CCR7, CD25, CD127, CD95 and CD27. A purity above 98% was achieved for all sorted populations. PBMCs were isolated immediately by Lymphoprep density gradient centrifugation and stained directly without culture. Samples were stained and sorted in pairs, with one healthy donor and one patient per experiment, so that batch effects were minimized. This clone was counted only a few times. Its target antigen remains unknown. Base qualities are not provided; no much larger clone lies one nucleotide away. The High Capacity cDNA Reverse Transcription Kit was used to reverse transcribe all of the isolated RNA, meaning that expressed TCRB transcripts were what got sequenced. Deep immunoSEQ sequencing was performed on naive, central memory and regulatory T cell samples, with an average of approximately 3.9 million total reads per sample. After sorted cells were lysed in RLT buffer, RNA was extracted with DNase-treated RNeasy Micro or Mini kits, with the choice depending on cell number. To prevent cross-contamination, every cell subset was processed on its own, while patient and healthy donor samples were processed together. The immunoSEQ multiplex PCR was used to amplify TCRB sequences from cDNA, yielding 87-bp fragments that span the CDR3 region. Sequencing of the amplicons was done on the Illumina HiSeq platform. The original methods were these. PCR bias was computationally corrected using synthetic template baselines, reads within Hamming distance 2 were collapsed, and singletons that could not be merged were discarded. Reads were aligned against IMGT so that V, D and J genes, CDR3 length and insertions or deletions at six rearrangement sites could be assigned. Within each subset, clonotype counts were normalized to sorted cell number, and only after that were true diversity and Gini coefficients computed with the tcR R package. Repertoire sharing was quantified using the overlap coefficient calculated on TCRB nucleotide sequences. Out-of-frame TCRB sequences from naive cells were analyzed as a proxy for the pre-selection repertoire. TCRdb holds this immuneACCESS table with in-frame rearrangements only. Some clones are missing; in checked studies, unresolved V genes explain under half, and the rest has no known cause. That table supplies the V and J calls and clone size; D and trimming were determined from the DNA. The sample records under 350,000 clones, approximately 14% of which are singletons. The ten largest account for 0.017% of the sample.

This receptor was identified in a man aged 25-40 years with type 1 diabetes. The sequenced sample was naive CD4+ T cells from blood. Reading the label with the study, this specimen's cell subset or site is: true naive CD4+ T cells. The chain links TRBV28 with TRBJ2-7; the junction holds 11 bases that match TRBD2. DNA sequence: TGTGCCAGCAGTTCAGTAGCGGGAGGGACTTACGAGCAGTACTTC. It translates to CASSSVAGGTYEQYF.